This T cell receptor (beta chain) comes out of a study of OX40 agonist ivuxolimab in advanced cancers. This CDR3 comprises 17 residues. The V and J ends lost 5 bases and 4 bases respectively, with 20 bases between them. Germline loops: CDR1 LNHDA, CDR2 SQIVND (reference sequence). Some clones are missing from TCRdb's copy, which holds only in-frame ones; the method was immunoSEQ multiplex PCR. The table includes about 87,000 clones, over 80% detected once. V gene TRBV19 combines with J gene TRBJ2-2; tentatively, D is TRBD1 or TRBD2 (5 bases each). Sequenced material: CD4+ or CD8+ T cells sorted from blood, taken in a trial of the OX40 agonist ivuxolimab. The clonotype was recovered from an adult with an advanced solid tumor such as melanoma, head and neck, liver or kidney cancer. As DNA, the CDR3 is TGTGCCAGTAGTTTACGCTCGGGACGGAGGACCACCGGGGAGCTGTTTTTT. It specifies CASSLRSGRRTTGELFF.